Sequencing of this T cell receptor beta chain was carried out in a study of blood T cell repertoires in COVID-19. Study summary: Some COVID-19 samples were acute and others convalescent; all came from the United States, Italy and Spain. Sources were T cells, B-cell-depleted T cells, or PBMCs; the material itself was cDNA or gDNA.

Study processing details: Amplifying reference gene primers gave estimates of nucleated cell counts. Produced via immunoSEQ multiplex PCR; TCRdb's table is partial and in-frame only. Clonal size and the V and J genes are those of that table, whereas D and trimming came from the DNA. Here the sample spans 89,000 or so clones, 70% to 90% being singletons. CDR3 length: 15 residues. The V gene's germline CDR1 is MNHEY and CDR2 SVGAGI. Trimming cost V 5 bases and J 7 bases, with 21 bases left between them. The sample consisted of peripheral blood. The V and J genes are TRBV6-5 and TRBJ2-7; D perhaps matches TRBD1 (6 bases). The origin of this receptor is a human donor in a cohort sampled during active COVID-19. This CDR3 reads CASSLEGVSGTEQYF. The DNA of the CDR3 is TGTGCCAGCAGTCTCGAGGGGGTTTCGGGAACTGAGCAGTACTTC.